The 24 T cell receptor beta chains below all came from one sample that was sequenced in a study of neurological immune-mediated disorders. The time point: technical triplicate 3. TCRdb re-derived calls from the 5' RACE reads in MiXCR, one entry per CDR3 protein. The sample consists of about 31,000 distinct CDR3 sequences, roughly a sixth of them appearing once. The material sequenced was CD4+ T cells from blood. The receptors originated from a female donor with HTLV-1-associated myelopathy (HAM/TSP).

This clonotype was detected many times. J is TRBJ1-5 and V is TRBV12-3 or TRBV12-4; 8 bases fit TRBD1. V lost 5 bases and J lost 4; bases outside the gene matches: 4. CDR3 length: 14 residues. DNA of the CDR3: TGTGCCAGCAGTCTTAGACAGGGGAATCAGCCCCAGCATTTT. Protein product: CASSLRQGNQPQHF.

This clonotype is classed as medium-sized (0.01 to 0.1%). J is TRBJ2-2 and V is TRBV5-6; 7 bases map to TRBD2. Looked up from germline, CDR1 is SGHDT and CDR2 is YYEEEE. J was trimmed by 7 bases and V by 4 bases; bases with no gene match: 4. CDR3 length: 13 residues. The CDR3 DNA follows: TGTGCCAGCAGCCCGGGGGGTCACGGGGAGCTGTTTTTT. It translates to CASSPGGHGELFF.

This clonotype ranks as medium-sized (0.01 to 0.1%). The J gene is TRBJ2-1, the V gene TRBV20-1, with 8 bases aligning to TRBD1. With V trimmed by 0 bases and J by 4 bases, 5 bases remained unmatched. The CDR3 runs 15 residues. Germline V gene sequence: CDR1 DFQATT, CDR2 SNEGSKA (reference sequence). CDR3 amino acids: CSAREGTGVYNEQFF. CDR3 nucleotide sequence: TGCAGTGCTAGAGAAGGGACAGGTGTGTACAATGAGCAGTTCTTC.

This clonotype was seen many times. V gene TRBV30 combines with J gene TRBJ1-2; weak D call: TRBD1 (5 bases). Germline CDR1 GTSNPN, CDR2 SVGIG (reference sequence). The CDR3 consists of 17 residues. The V end lost 2 bases, the J end lost 8 bases, and 27 bases lay between the germline ends. The CDR3 region has the DNA TGTGCCTGGAGTAAACCGGGACCCGAAACGACCCGCTGGGGCTACACCTTC. Translated: CAWSKPGPETTRWGYTF. The full variable domain, rest sourced from reference TRBV30 and TRBJ1-2, is SQTIHQWPATLVQPVGSPLSLECTVEGTSNPNLYWYRQAAGRGLQLLFYSVGIGQISSEVPQNLSASRPQDRQFILSSKKLLLSDSGFYLCAWSKPGPETTRWGYTFGSGTRLTVV.

Many counts were recorded for this clonotype. The chain combines TRBV20-1 with TRBJ2-7; TRBD1 matches 9 bases. The CDR3 runs 15 residues. CDR1 and CDR2 (germline): DFQATT, SNEGSKA (reference sequence). With 3 bases clipped from V and 2 bases from J, the junction kept 8 bases outside the gene matches. CDR3 residues: CSARMKTGGPYEQYF. The CDR3 nucleotides read TGCAGTGCTAGGATGAAGACAGGGGGTCCCTACGAGCAGTACTTC.

Many counts were recorded for this clonotype. This chain connects TRBV5-1 to TRBJ2-1, with D perhaps matching TRBD2 (6 bases). The germline V and J ends were trimmed by 0 bases and 2 bases, with 9 bases remaining between them. The germline V gene encodes CDR1 SGHRS and CDR2 YFSETQ. CDR3 length: 15 residues. The CDR3 loop reads CASSLGRGAYNEQFF. As DNA, the CDR3 is TGCGCCAGCAGCTTGGGGCGGGGAGCCTACAATGAGCAGTTCTTC.

This clonotype was detected ten times or more. This rearrangement joins TRBV5-1 to TRBJ2-3, with TRBD2 matching over 9 bases. The length of the CDR3 is 18 residues. Per germline, CDR1 SGHRS and CDR2 YFSETQ. Germline trimming cut 4 bases from V and 8 bases from J; bases unmatched to any gene: 20. CDR3 amino acids: CASSHPPRGGASGGTQYF. CDR3 DNA: TGCGCCAGCAGCCACCCGCCTCGCGGGGGGGCATCTGGAGGTACGCAGTATTTT.

This clonotype was recorded at least ten times. The chain combines TRBV20-1 with TRBJ1-1, with 8 nucleotides matching TRBD1. V lost 6 bases to trimming and J lost 8 bases; unmatched junction nucleotides: 5. Germline-derived CDR1 and CDR2 are DFQATT and SNEGSKA (reference sequence). The CDR3 consists of 11 residues. Here the CDR3 reads CSASTGDEAFF. In DNA form, the CDR3 reads TGCAGTGCCTCGACAGGGGACGAAGCTTTCTTT.

This clonotype is labeled medium-sized (0.01 to 0.1%). The chain joins TRBV10-3 to TRBJ1-2; 7 bases are shared with TRBD1. J gave up 4 bases and V 6 bases, and 8 bases lay outside the gene matches. The CDR3 length is 14 residues. CDR1 ENHRY and CDR2 SYGVKD come from the germline V gene. CDR3 bases: TGTGCCATCAGCGACGACAGGGAGGCCTATGGCTACACCTTC. It codes for CAISDDREAYGYTF.

This clonotype was seen ten or more times. J is TRBJ2-2 and V is TRBV28, with D uncertain. Trimming left V 3 bases short and J 5 bases short, with 7 bases between. CDR1 is MDHEN, CDR2 SYDVKM, per germline. This CDR3 contains 13 residues. CDR3 sequence reads: CASSFPPTGELFF. The CDR3 region has the DNA TGTGCCAGCAGTTTCCCCCCGACCGGGGAGCTGTTTTTT.

This clonotype came up many times. The chain is built from TRBV18 and TRBJ2-3; TRBD2 matches 8 bases. With 4 bases clipped from V and 0 bases from J, the junction kept 6 bases outside the gene matches. Per the germline V gene, CDR1 is KGHSH and CDR2 is LQKENI. CDR3 length: 16 residues. CDR3 protein: CASSHSGGRSTDTQYF. The CDR3 DNA is TGTGCCAGCTCACACTCGGGGGGGCGAAGCACAGATACGCAGTATTTT.

The chain uses TRBV9 and TRBJ2-7; D call uncertain. The CDR3 loop spans 14 amino acids. Trimming pared 4 bases from V and 6 bases from J, leaving 17 bases between. Germline-derived CDR1 and CDR2 are SGDLS and YYNGEE. CDR3 sequence reads: CASSTGSPYGEQYF. In DNA form, the CDR3 reads TGTGCCAGCAGCACCGGGTCACCCTATGGCGAGCAGTACTTC. Based on the CDR3 plus reference TRBV9 and TRBJ2-7, the full variable domain is DSGVTQTPKHLITATGQRVTLRCSPRSGDLSVYWYQQSLDQGLQFLIQYYNGEERAKGNILERFSAQQFPDLHSELNLSSLELGDSALYFCASSTGSPYGEQYFGPGTRLTVT.

For this clonotype: Lacking the conserved final phenylalanine or tryptophan, this CDR3 likely reflects a read error. The genes are TRBV27 and TRBJ1-2; D not certain. The CDR3 sequence is 11 residues long. The V gene's germline CDR1 is MNHEY and CDR2 SMNVEV (reference sequence). V was shortened by 5 bases and J by 7 bases, with 8 bases between the two germline ends. The CDR3 DNA follows: TGTGCCAGCAGTGACCGGGGTGGCTACACCTTA. Protein sequence: CASSDRGGYTL.

V and J are TRBV20-1 and TRBJ2-5; no clear D gene. Germline lookup yields CDR1 DFQATT and CDR2 SNEGSKA (reference sequence). This CDR3 is 13 amino acids long. V lost 1 base and J 2 bases, leaving 8 bases between the germline ends. The CDR3 spells CSARASGQETQYF. The CDR3 DNA follows: TGCAGTGCTAGAGCGTCGGGTCAAGAGACCCAGTACTTC.

Ten or more counts support this clonotype. The V call is TRBV11-1, the J call TRBJ2-1; possible D gene TRBD2, 7 bases. From germline, CDR1 is SGHAT and CDR2 FQDESV (reference sequence). CDR3 length: 15 amino acids. The ends were cut back, 5 bases at V and 4 bases at J, with 15 bases in the middle. CDR3 DNA: TGTGCCAGCAGCCTCCTGGCGGGGGCTTACAATGAGCAGTTCTTC. It yields the protein CASSLLAGAYNEQFF. Full variable domain (missing parts from reference TRBV11-1 and TRBJ2-1): EAEVAQSPRYKITEKSQAVAFWCDPISGHATLYWYRQILGQGPELLVQFQDESVVDDSQLPKDRFSAERLKGVDSTLKIQPAELGDSAMYLCASSLLAGAYNEQFFGPGTRLTVL.

This clonotype was found many times. In DNA, the CDR3 is TGTGCCAGCAGCTTAGCGATAGCCACCGGGGAGCTGTTTTTT. It specifies CASSLAIATGELFF. V and J are TRBV7-9 and TRBJ2-2; D is uncertain. Trimming shortened V by 0 bases and J by 4 bases, and 6 bases separated the two germline ends. This CDR3 is built from 14 residues. Germline CDR1 and CDR2: SEHNR and FQNEAQ (reference sequence).

This clonotype was counted ten times or more. The chain joins TRBV29-1 to TRBJ2-7, with 9 bases that match TRBD1. CDR3 length: 11 residues. The germline CDR1 and CDR2 sequences are SQVTM and ANQGSEA. The V and J ends lost 5 bases and 5 bases, in that order; junction bases with no gene match: 1. The CDR3 reads CSVRDRDEQYF. The CDR3 bases are TGCAGCGTTCGGGACAGGGACGAGCAGTACTTC.

At least ten counts were recorded for this clonotype. The gene calls are TRBV20-1 and TRBJ2-5; weak D call: TRBD1 (6 bases). Germline-derived CDR1 and CDR2 are DFQATT and SNEGSKA (reference sequence). The CDR3 is 14 residues long. Trimming shortened V by 0 bases and J by 5 bases, and 13 bases separated the two germline ends. The CDR3 loop reads CSARDPTGLETQYF. The CDR3 DNA reads TGCAGTGCTAGAGATCCGACAGGTTTGGAGACCCAGTACTTC.

This clonotype was seen repeatedly, ten times or more. The junction departs from the called germline gene at one end, perhaps through a read error. The V and J genes are TRBV27 and TRBJ1-2; possible D gene TRBD1, 6 bases. CDR1 and CDR2 (germline): MNHEY, SMNVEV (reference sequence). The CDR3 covers 15 residues. In DNA form, the CDR3 reads TGTGCCAGCAATTTAAAGGCACAGGGCTCCTATGGCTACACCTTC. Its translation: CASNLKAQGSYGYTF.

This clonotype was counted a few times. J is TRBJ1-5 and V is TRBV7-2, with a weak D call TRBD1 (6 bases). This CDR3 is built from 14 residues. Germline V gene data show CDR1 as SGHTA and CDR2 as FQGNSA. The V and J ends lost 6 bases and 7 bases respectively, with 16 bases between them. Written as DNA, the CDR3 is TGTGCCAGCAGTCAACAGGGCGGAGGGCAGCCCCAGCATTTT. Residues: CASSQQGGGQPQHF.

This clonotype came up many times. The chain carries TRBV7-9 and TRBJ2-3; perhaps TRBD2 as D (5 bases). Trimming left V 1 base short and J 4 bases short, with 12 bases between. Germline values: CDR1 SEHNR, CDR2 FQNEAQ (reference sequence). This CDR3 comprises 15 residues. CDR3 loop: CASSLDGPDSDTQYF. In DNA form, the CDR3 reads TGTGCCAGCAGCTTAGATGGTCCGGACTCAGATACGCAGTATTTT.

With respect to this clonotype: A much larger clone lies one base from this, so it may be a read error. This chain joins TRBV6-5 and TRBJ2-3; TRBD1 matches 7 bases. CDR1 is MNHEY and CDR2 is SVGAGI in the germline V gene. V was clipped by 5 bases and J by 7 bases; unmatched bases: 12. The CDR3 sequence is 15 residues long. CDR3 DNA: TGTGCCAGCAGTAGGGGACAGCCGCACACGTATACGCAGTATTTT. Translation gives CASSRGQPHTYTQYF.

Ten or more counts support this clonotype. The V and J genes are TRBV20-1 and TRBJ2-5, with D possibly being TRBD1 or TRBD2 (6 bases each). The germline gives CDR1 DFQATT, CDR2 SNEGSKA (reference sequence). This CDR3 is 15 amino acids long. Trimming cost V 3 bases and J 5 bases, with 19 bases left between them. The CDR3 reads CSARPTPGAQETQYF. The CDR3 DNA sequence: TGCAGTGCTAGGCCTACTCCGGGGGCGCAGGAGACCCAGTACTTC.

This clonotype occurred many times. The CDR3 DNA is TGCAGTGCTAGAGGGCCTAGCGGGGGGATCACAGATACGCAGTATTTT. It encodes CSARGPSGGITDTQYF. The chain joins TRBV20-1 to TRBJ2-3, with TRBD2 matching 11 bases. J was trimmed by 2 bases and V by 1 base; bases with no gene match: 5. The CDR3 is 16 amino acids. The germline CDR1 and CDR2 sequences are DFQATT and SNEGSKA (reference sequence).